Each of the 32 T cell receptor beta chains below was sequenced from the same sample in a study of CD8+ T cells in alopecia areata. Extracted from the samples, RNA was reverse transcribed into cDNA to serve as the sequencing template. Repertoires were generated with immunoSEQ multiplex PCR, while TCRdb's copy carries only in-frame clones and drops some. Here the sample spans 7,000 to 8,000 clones, about two thirds being singletons. About 5 patients had their CD4+ cells sorted into CD25+CD127- cells. The sequenced sample consisted of CD4+ Tregs sorted from blood. The source of these receptors is a human donor with alopecia areata.

The chain uses TRBV7-2 and TRBJ2-1; a possible D gene is TRBD2 (5 bases). V dropped 5 bases and J dropped 9 bases, with 17 bases sitting between them. CDR3 size: 14 residues. The germline V gene encodes CDR1 SGHTA and CDR2 FQGNSA. In DNA, the CDR3 is TGTGCCAGCAGCCCATCCACGGGAAGGAGTGAGCAGTTCTTC. Amino acid sequence: CASSPSTGRSEQFF.

The chain employs TRBV28 and TRBJ2-2; 11 bases match TRBD2. CDR3 length: 17 amino acids. V trimming: 3 bases; J trimming: 7 bases; junction bases outside the gene matches: 10. Germline V gene lookup returns CDR1 MDHEN and CDR2 SYDVKM. The CDR3 bases are TGTGCCAGCAGTTTCCCAACTAGCGGGAGTAATATCGGGGAGCTGTTTTTT. The encoded protein is CASSFPTSGSNIGELFF.

The chain uses TRBV4-1 and TRBJ2-7; D unresolved. Germline CDR1 is MGHRA and CDR2 is YSYEKL. The CDR3 totals 15 residues. The germline V and J ends were trimmed by 0 bases and 2 bases, with 11 bases remaining between them. The CDR3 bases are TGCGCCAGCAGCCAAGATAAGTGGAGCACCTACGAGCAGTACTTC. Translated, it gives CASSQDKWSTYEQYF.

This chain connects TRBV6-1 to TRBJ1-3; TRBD1 might be the D (5 bases). Deletions cut 6 bases from V and 0 bases from J, with 9 bases between. Germline V lookup: CDR1 MNHNS, CDR2 SASEGT. This CDR3 has 14 amino acids. Written as DNA, the CDR3 is TGTGCCAGCAGGCGGGGGGGCTCTGGAAACACCATATATTTT. This encodes CASRRGGSGNTIYF.

This chain joins TRBV10-1 and TRBJ2-5; maybe TRBD2 (5 bases). Trimming left V 5 bases short and J 5 bases short, with 15 bases between. The germline V gene has CDR1 WNHNN and CDR2 SYGVQD (reference sequence). The CDR3 totals 14 residues. CDR3 in amino acids: CASSLPSRPETQYF. CDR3 in DNA: TGCGCCAGCAGTCTGCCTAGCCGCCCGGAGACCCAGTACTTC.

V and J are TRBV7-3 and TRBJ1-1; the match to TRBD1 covers 8 bases. The V gene's germline CDR1 is SGHTA and CDR2 FQGTGA. This CDR3 comprises 19 residues. Unmatched junction bases numbered 20, after V lost 5 bases and J lost 3 bases. CDR3 DNA sequence: TGTGCCAGCAGCGCACACCTACCGGGACAGGCCATTACTGACACTGAAGCTTTCTTT. Its protein product is CASSAHLPGQAITDTEAFF.

The chain combines TRBV5-1 with TRBJ1-4; D is ambiguous. Trimming stripped 0 bases from V and 8 bases from J, with 8 bases between. The CDR3 loop spans 13 amino acids. From germline, CDR1 is SGHRS and CDR2 YFSETQ. The chain's CDR3 is CASSLAPGEKLFF. The CDR3 region has the DNA TGCGCCAGCAGCTTGGCCCCGGGCGAAAAACTGTTTTTT.

The rearrangement links TRBV29-1 to TRBJ2-7; the D is unclear. Per the germline V gene, CDR1 is SQVTM and CDR2 is ANQGSEA. Trimming left V 6 bases short and J 5 bases short, with 20 bases between. The CDR3 runs to 14 residues. In DNA form, the CDR3 reads TGCAGCGTCCAAACCCGGAAGGGTTACGACGAGCAGTACTTC. As protein: CSVQTRKGYDEQYF.

The chain recombines TRBV15 with TRBJ2-5; D call uncertain. V gave up 0 bases and J gave up 2 bases, with 10 bases separating them. Germline CDR1 reads LNHNV; CDR2 reads YYDKDF (reference sequence). The CDR3 is made up of 15 amino acids. CDR3 residues: CATSRDQTRQETQYF. The CDR3 coding sequence is TGTGCCACCAGCAGAGACCAGACCCGACAAGAGACCCAGTACTTC.

The chain joins TRBV5-1 to TRBJ1-6, with D unclear. Germline loops: CDR1 SGHRS, CDR2 YFSETQ. V was trimmed by 4 bases and J by 7 bases, leaving 12 bases between them. This CDR3 has 14 residues. The CDR3 DNA is TGCGCCAGCAGCCTCGGACGGATGAATTCACCCCTCCACTTT. Protein: CASSLGRMNSPLHF.

The genes are TRBV5-5 and TRBJ2-7; D is unresolved. Germline V CDR1 and CDR2: SGHKS, YYEKEE (reference sequence). The CDR3 covers 18 residues. The V end lost 2 bases, the J end lost 0 bases, and 21 bases lay between the germline ends. The CDR3 nucleotides read TGTGCCAGCAGCTTTCATCCCCCGGGTGTAGGCCTCTCCTACGAGCAGTACTTC. It yields the protein CASSFHPPGVGLSYEQYF.

This chain joins TRBV4-2 and TRBJ2-5; the D gene is possibly TRBD1 (5 bases). Trimming shortened V by 0 bases and J by 4 bases, and 12 bases separated the two germline ends. The CDR3 contains 15 residues. In germline, CDR1 is LGHNA, CDR2 YNFKEQ. The CDR3, as DNA: TGTGCCAGCAGCCAAGAAGGGCAGGGTGGAGAGACCCAGTACTTC. It yields the protein CASSQEGQGGETQYF.

J is TRBJ1-2 and V is TRBV18, with TRBD1 identical over 9 bases. This CDR3 comprises 15 residues. V was clipped by 3 bases and J by 5 bases; unmatched bases: 7. Looked up from germline, CDR1 is KGHSH and CDR2 is LQKENI. The CDR3 bases are TGTGCCAGCTCACCGACCTCCGGGACAGGGTATGGCTACACCTTC. This sequence encodes CASSPTSGTGYGYTF. Full variable domain (missing parts from reference TRBV18 and TRBJ1-2): NAGVMQNPRHLVRRRGQEARLRCSPMKGHSHVYWYRQLPEEGLKFMVYLQKENIIDESGMPKERFSAEFPKEGPSILRIQQVVRGDSAAYFCASSPTSGTGYGYTFGSGTRLTVV.

V and J are TRBV19 and TRBJ2-2; no clear D gene. CDR3 length: 12 residues. Germline V gene lookup returns CDR1 LNHDA and CDR2 SQIVND (reference sequence). Deletions cut 5 bases from V and 8 bases from J, with 9 bases between. The CDR3 protein is CASSPPFGELFF. The CDR3 coding sequence is TGTGCCAGTAGTCCCCCTTTTGGGGAGCTGTTTTTT.

The chain employs TRBV5-1 and TRBJ2-1; TRBD2 agrees at 13 bases. The CDR3 is made up of 18 amino acids. Losses at the gene ends were 4 bases for V and 1 base for J; bases not matched to a gene: 8. Germline V gene sequence: CDR1 SGHRS, CDR2 YFSETQ. For the CDR3, the DNA is TGCGCCAGCAGCCGAGGACTAGCGGGAGTTCGGTCCTACAATGAGCAGTTCTTC. Protein sequence: CASSRGLAGVRSYNEQFF.

This clone was found a few times. The rearrangement joins TRBV7-9 to TRBJ1-2; D is unresolved. The CDR3 runs 13 residues. In germline, CDR1 is SEHNR, CDR2 FQNEAQ (reference sequence). V was clipped by 1 base and J by 5 bases, with 8 bases between them. CDR3 coding DNA: TGTGCCAGCAGCTTAGGGGCTCCATATGGCTACACCTTC. Its protein product is CASSLGAPYGYTF.

The chain has TRBV9 and TRBJ1-1; 7 nucleotides match TRBD1. The V and J ends lost 2 bases and 7 bases, in that order; junction bases with no gene match: 8. The germline gives CDR1 SGDLS, CDR2 YYNGEE. There are 14 residues in the CDR3. CDR3 nucleotide sequence: TGTGCCAGCAGCGTTGAGGGGGCGAGGGGTGAAGCTTTCTTT. Protein: CASSVEGARGEAFF.

This clone has just one count. This sequence joins TRBV5-1 and TRBJ2-5; D is undetermined. The CDR3 runs 13 residues. The germline V and J ends were trimmed by 1 base and 5 bases, with 9 bases remaining between them. The germline CDR1 and CDR2 sequences are SGHRS and YFSETQ. The CDR3 here is CASSLQIMETQYF. In DNA form, the CDR3 reads TGCGCCAGCAGCTTGCAGATAATGGAGACCCAGTACTTC.

V usage is TRBV29-1 and J usage is TRBJ2-1; 8 positions agree with TRBD2. The CDR3 length is 18 residues. With V trimmed by 8 bases and J by 5 bases, 23 bases remained unmatched. Germline V gene data show CDR1 as SQVTM and CDR2 as ANQGSEA. CDR3 DNA: TGCAGCACCGGGGATGTGGCGGGAGGTTTCCGCAGGAACAATGAGCAGTTCTTC. Translated, it gives CSTGDVAGGFRRNNEQFF.

This rearrangement joins TRBV6-1 to TRBJ2-5; D uncertain. Trimming shortened V by 1 base and J by 0 bases, and 0 bases separated the two germline ends. Germline V gives CDR1 MNHNS, CDR2 SASEGT. There are 12 residues in the CDR3. CDR3 region: CASSEDQETQYF. Written as DNA, the CDR3 is TGTGCCAGCAGTGAAGACCAAGAGACCCAGTACTTC.

The V call is TRBV27, the J call TRBJ2-1, with D tentatively TRBD1 (5 bases). The V gene's germline CDR1 is MNHEY and CDR2 SMNVEV (reference sequence). V lost 4 bases to trimming and J lost 0 bases, with 10 bases between them. This CDR3 has 15 residues. As DNA, the CDR3 is TGTGCCAGCAGTTCTGACAGAAGCTCCTACAATGAGCAGTTCTTC. Translated: CASSSDRSSYNEQFF.

V gene TRBV10-3 combines with J gene TRBJ1-4, with D unresolved. The length of the CDR3 is 12 residues. Germline lookup yields CDR1 ENHRY and CDR2 SYGVKD. With 7 bases removed from V and 7 bases from J, the gap between germline ends came to 10 bases. Here the CDR3 reads CAIKTPSEKLFF. CDR3 bases: TGTGCCATCAAGACCCCTTCTGAAAAACTGTTTTTT.

V is TRBV23-1 and J is TRBJ2-5; D is ambiguous. TRBV23-1 is an open reading frame, and its role is uncertain. The V end was cut by 8 bases, the J end by 1 base, with 14 bases between. This CDR3 has 14 amino acids. CDR3 in amino acids: CASPNVDTQETQYF. The CDR3, as DNA: TGCGCCAGCCCCAACGTCGACACCCAAGAGACCCAGTACTTC.

This clone has only one observation. In the same sample, other DNA sequences code for this CDR3. The chain joins TRBV7-8 to TRBJ2-3; possibly TRBD1 for D (6 bases). The ends were cut back, 2 bases at V and 0 bases at J, with 18 bases in the middle. The length of the CDR3 is 18 residues. In germline, CDR1 is SGHVS, CDR2 FQNEAQ. CDR3 sequence reads: CASSLIGTSLQSTDTQYF. The CDR3 DNA is TGTGCCAGCAGCTTAATAGGGACATCCCTACAAAGCACAGATACGCAGTATTTT.

J is TRBJ2-5 and V is TRBV9, with 8 positions matching TRBD1. Near its end, the DNA agrees better with TRBJ2-7, so the J call may be wrong. This CDR3 comprises 15 residues. In germline, CDR1 is SGDLS, CDR2 YYNGEE. CDR3 residues: CASSVGDRPPYEQYF. The CDR3 DNA reads as TGTGCCAGCAGCGTAGGGGACAGGCCCCCCTACGAGCAGTACTTC.

The V and J genes are TRBV7-9 and TRBJ2-1; TRBD2 matches at 11 bases. Germline-derived CDR1 and CDR2 are SEHNR and FQNEAQ (reference sequence). This CDR3 spans 16 amino acids. The ends lost 4 bases at V and 9 bases at J; junction bases unmatched: 11. CDR3: CASSSLAGAGLGEQFF. The CDR3 DNA reads as TGTGCCAGCAGCTCACTAGCGGGAGCTGGCCTTGGTGAGCAGTTCTTC.

Of note for this clone: The germline gene is not matched at one end of the junction; a read error may be the cause. The J gene is TRBJ1-5, the V gene TRBV19; D perhaps matches TRBD1 (5 bases). CDR3 length equals 14 residues. Germline V gives CDR1 LNHDA, CDR2 SQIVND (reference sequence). The CDR3: CASRLGGSTQPQHF. The CDR3 DNA is TGTGCCAGTAGGTTGGGGGGGAGCACTCAGCCCCAGCATTTT.

This chain's CDR3 is CASSLRTTHEQYF. As DNA, the CDR3 is TGCGCCAGCAGCCTAAGGACGACCCACGAGCAGTACTTC. The chain combines TRBV4-3 with TRBJ2-7, with D hard to call. Trimming removed 4 bases at V and 5 bases at J, with 12 bases between. This CDR3 comprises 13 residues. The germline V gene encodes CDR1 LGHNA and CDR2 YSLEER.

This sequence joins TRBV27 and TRBJ1-6; no firm D call. The germline V and J ends were trimmed by 3 bases and 7 bases, with 10 bases remaining between them. The germline V gene encodes CDR1 MNHEY and CDR2 SMNVEV (reference sequence). This CDR3 spans 14 amino acids. The CDR3 protein is CASSLTVRNSPLHF. The CDR3 DNA reads TGTGCCAGCAGTTTGACGGTGAGGAATTCACCCCTCCACTTT.

The chain couples TRBV7-8 to TRBJ1-1, with TRBD1 as a possible D gene (5 bases). The CDR3 is made up of 16 amino acids. Trimming took off 1 base at V and 5 bases at J, with 17 bases between the two ends. Per the germline V gene, CDR1 is SGHVS and CDR2 is FQNEAQ. CDR3 in DNA: TGTGCCAGCAGCTTAGTGGGGGGACCCGTCTTGACTGAAGCTTTCTTT. Translating it yields CASSLVGGPVLTEAFF.

This chain connects TRBV19 to TRBJ2-5; D ambiguous. The CDR3 runs 13 residues. CDR1 and CDR2 from the germline V gene are LNHDA and SQIVND (reference sequence). V gave up 2 bases and J gave up 4 bases, with 8 bases separating them. The CDR3 loop is CASSITVLETQYF. The CDR3 coding sequence is TGTGCCAGTAGTATAACCGTTCTAGAGACCCAGTACTTC.

V is TRBV28 and J is TRBJ2-2; possibly TRBD1 for D (6 bases). The CDR3 covers 14 residues. Per germline, CDR1 MDHEN and CDR2 SYDVKM. The ends were cut back, 8 bases at V and 3 bases at J, with 13 bases in the middle. The CDR3 is CASQGGRDTGELFF. The CDR3 coding sequence is TGTGCCAGCCAAGGGGGTCGTGACACCGGGGAGCTGTTTTTT.